This T cell receptor (beta chain) was observed in a study of regulatory T cells in long-lasting Graves disease. Trimming left V 2 bases short and J 5 bases short, with 15 bases between. Germline lookup yields CDR1 DFQATT and CDR2 SNEGSKA (reference sequence). There are 14 residues in the CDR3. The TCR beta library used iRepertoire HTBI primers with Arm-PCR amplification of CDR3. In TCRdb, the multiplex PCR reads were re-called with MiXCR into one record per CDR3 protein. This table has 450,000 to 650,000 distinct CDR3 sequences, around 16% appearing once. General study results and limits: New patients shared fewer public clonotypes (approximately 970) than persistent patients did (over 2,500).

The time point: newly diagnosed GD, antithyroid drugs for less than 3 months. Isolated PBMC RNA provided the starting material for the TCR library. This clonotype was counted between two and nine times. What it binds is unknown. These data also featured in a second study, about T cells in Graves' hyperthyroidism and ophthalmopathy. This second report adds: The HTBI primer set served for first-round RT-PCR of the TCR CDR3.

The source material was peripheral blood mononuclear cells (PBMCs), sampled at new diagnosis, from a patient treated with antithyroid drugs. The genes are TRBV20-1 and TRBJ2-5, with D hard to call. This TCR derives from a woman aged 35-60 years with Graves disease. The CDR3 region has the DNA TGCAGTGCTAGACCCCCGCCGGGCACGGAGACCCAGTACTTC. As protein: CSARPPPGTETQYF.